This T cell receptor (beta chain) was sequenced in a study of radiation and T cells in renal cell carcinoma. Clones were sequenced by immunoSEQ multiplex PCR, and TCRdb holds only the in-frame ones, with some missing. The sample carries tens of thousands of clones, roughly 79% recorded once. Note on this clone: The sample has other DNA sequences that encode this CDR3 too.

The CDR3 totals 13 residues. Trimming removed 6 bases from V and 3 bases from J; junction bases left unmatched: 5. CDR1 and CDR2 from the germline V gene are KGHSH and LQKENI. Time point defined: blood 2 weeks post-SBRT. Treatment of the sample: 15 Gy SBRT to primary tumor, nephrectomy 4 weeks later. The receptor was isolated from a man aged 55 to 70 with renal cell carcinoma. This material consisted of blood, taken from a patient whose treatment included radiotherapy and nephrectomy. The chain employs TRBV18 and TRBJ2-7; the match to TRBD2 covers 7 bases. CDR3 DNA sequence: TGTGCCAGCTCGCCTCCGGGGGGCTACGAGCAGTACGTC. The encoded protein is CASSPPGGYEQYV.